This passage covers 28 T cell receptor beta chains from one sample sequenced in a study of PD-1 blockade in classical Hodgkin lymphoma. Regarding time point: cycle 4 day 1 (C4D1), after five to seven weeks of nivolumab. Every single patient, without exception, relapsed after autologous stem cell transplantation, and brentuximab vedotin exposure varied. Sequencing was performed with immunoSEQ multiplex PCR; in TCRdb, only in-frame clones are kept and a portion is missing. Found here are over 60,000 clones, about 89% of them singletons; the top ten hold about 9.4%. The sample here was peripheral blood mononuclear cells (PBMCs), taken before the fourth cycle of nivolumab. The receptors derive from a human donor with classical Hodgkin lymphoma.

The chain recombines TRBV10-3 with TRBJ1-3, with 9 bases fitting TRBD1. CDR1 and CDR2 from the germline V gene are ENHRY and SYGVKD. After removal of 10 bases from V and 2 bases from J, the junction contained 3 bases not matched to a gene. The CDR3 is 13 amino acids. The CDR3 region has the DNA TGTGCCAGTCGACAGGGGGCTGGAAACACCATATATTTT. Translated, it gives CASRQGAGNTIYF.

This chain joins TRBV5-1 and TRBJ2-2; D remains ambiguous. This CDR3 spans 17 amino acids. Germline-derived CDR1 and CDR2 are SGHRS and YFSETQ. Deletions cut 4 bases from V and 4 bases from J, with 20 bases between. The CDR3 DNA reads TGCGCCAGCAGCCCTCGGACCCCTAGGGCGACCACCGGGGAGCTGTTTTTT. This sequence encodes CASSPRTPRATTGELFF.

The chain has TRBV6-5 and TRBJ1-2, with TRBD1 identical over 7 bases. Germline V gives CDR1 MNHEY, CDR2 SVGAGI. The CDR3 totals 13 residues. Trimming removed 5 bases from V and 7 bases from J; junction bases left unmatched: 7. CDR3 loop: CASSQTGAPGYTF. The CDR3 DNA reads TGTGCCAGCAGTCAAACAGGGGCCCCTGGCTACACCTTC.

V usage is TRBV5-6 and J usage is TRBJ1-2; D might be TRBD1 (5 bases). V gave up 0 bases and J gave up 4 bases, with 13 bases separating them. The CDR3 totals 15 residues. Germline assignment: CDR1 SGHDT and CDR2 YYEEEE. CDR3: CASSLVGKGPYGYTF. The DNA of the CDR3 is TGTGCCAGCAGCTTGGTAGGGAAGGGGCCCTATGGCTACACCTTC.

The rearrangement links TRBV7-2 to TRBJ2-3, with D tentatively TRBD1 (6 bases). Germline CDR1 SGHTA, CDR2 FQGNSA. V was clipped by 5 bases and J by 3 bases, with 12 bases between them. This CDR3 contains 14 residues. The CDR3 here is CASSTGQLTDTQYF. CDR3 DNA sequence: TGTGCCAGCAGCACCGGACAGTTGACAGATACGCAGTATTTT.

The chain combines TRBV6-5 with TRBJ1-1, with TRBD1 matching 10 bases. The germline gives CDR1 MNHEY, CDR2 SVGAGI. Losses at the gene ends were 8 bases for V and 10 bases for J; bases not matched to a gene: 10. The CDR3 contains 13 residues. The CDR3, as DNA: TGTGCCAGCGGGACAGGGGCGATTATTCGAGCTTTCTTT. Its translation: CASGTGAIIRAFF.

V is TRBV10-3 and J is TRBJ1-2; the D gene is possibly TRBD1 (5 bases). Germline CDR1 reads ENHRY; CDR2 reads SYGVKD. The CDR3 is 14 amino acids. The V end was cut by 10 bases, the J end by 0 bases, with 15 bases between. CDR3 coding DNA: TGTGCCAACACCCCGACAGAAGCTAACTATGGCTACACCTTC. Protein: CANTPTEANYGYTF.

The V call is TRBV27, the J call TRBJ1-2; D is uncertain. The V gene's germline CDR1 is MNHEY and CDR2 SMNVEV (reference sequence). This CDR3 is 15 amino acids long. V lost 3 bases to trimming and J lost 3 bases, with 14 bases between them. DNA of the CDR3: TGTGCCAGCAGTTTTGGGGAACCTTCTTACTATGGCTACACCTTC. Encoded protein: CASSFGEPSYYGYTF.

This sequence joins TRBV10-2 and TRBJ1-3, with unresolved D. Looked up from germline, CDR1 is WSHSY and CDR2 is SAAADI. With 5 bases removed from V and 7 bases from J, the gap between germline ends came to 6 bases. CDR3 length: 11 residues. CDR3 region: CASSLSNTIYF. For the CDR3, the DNA is TGCGCCAGCAGTCTGTCTAACACCATATATTTT.

The chain joins TRBV7-9 to TRBJ1-4, with 8 bases fitting TRBD1. Germline V gene data show CDR1 as SEHNR and CDR2 as FQNEAQ (reference sequence). The CDR3 contains 14 residues. Unmatched junction bases numbered 5, after V lost 3 bases and J lost 8 bases. The CDR3 sequence is CASSLAGGGEKLFF. CDR3 nucleotide sequence: TGTGCCAGCAGCTTGGCAGGGGGCGGGGAAAAACTGTTTTTT.

V is TRBV7-9 and J is TRBJ1-5; D gene ambiguous. This CDR3 is built from 12 residues. Germline CDR1 is SEHNR and CDR2 is FQNEAQ (reference sequence). V lost 0 bases and J lost 8, with 5 bases in between. The CDR3 nucleotides read TGTGCCAGCAGCTTAGCAAGGGAGCCCCAGCATTTT. Translated, it gives CASSLAREPQHF.

This clone was picked up one time. The chain joins TRBV7-8 to TRBJ2-7; 10 bases are a match to TRBD1. Unmatched junction bases numbered 3, after V lost 2 bases and J lost 2 bases. The CDR3 has 15 residues. The germline V gene encodes CDR1 SGHVS and CDR2 FQNEAQ. The CDR3 region is CASSLSGTGAYEQYF. The CDR3 region has the DNA TGTGCCAGCAGCTTATCCGGGACAGGGGCCTACGAGCAGTACTTC.

The chain couples TRBV7-9 to TRBJ2-3, with D possibly matching TRBD1 (6 bases). The CDR3 runs to 16 residues. Germline loops: CDR1 SEHNR, CDR2 FQNEAQ (reference sequence). V was pared by 4 bases and J by 4 bases, with 18 bases between. CDR3 in amino acids: CASSSGQPLFSDTQYF. CDR3 DNA sequence: TGTGCCAGCAGCTCAGGACAGCCACTTTTCTCAGATACGCAGTATTTT.

The CDR3 bases are TGTGCCAGTATTACAGGGGCCTCCTACGAGCAGTACTTC. This sequence encodes CASITGASYEQYF. The chain couples TRBV19 to TRBJ2-7; 7 bases agree with TRBD1. V lost 7 bases and J lost 0; bases outside the gene matches: 3. Germline CDR1 LNHDA, CDR2 SQIVND (reference sequence). The CDR3 contains 13 residues. Combining the CDR3 with reference TRBV19 and TRBJ2-7 gives the whole variable domain DGGITQSPKYLFRKEGQNVTLSCEQNLNHDAMYWYRQDPGQGLRLIYYSQIVNDFQKGDIAEGYSVSREKKESFPLTVTSAQKNPTAFYLCASITGASYEQYFGPGTRLTVT.

This clone turned up a few times. The rearrangement uses TRBV2 and TRBJ1-5, with D possibly TRBD1 on 5 matching bases. The CDR3 length is 13 residues. Germline loops: CDR1 SNHLY, CDR2 FYNNEI. The V and J ends lost 8 bases and 1 base respectively, with 9 bases between them. The CDR3 reads CASVRESNQPQHF. The CDR3 DNA reads as TGTGCCAGCGTCAGGGAGAGCAATCAGCCCCAGCATTTT.

Written as DNA, the CDR3 is TGTGCCAGCAGTATGGTCACTATCAACGACTATGGCTACACCTTC. It specifies CASSMVTINDYGYTF. This sequence joins TRBV6-1 and TRBJ1-2; D unclear. Trimming shortened V by 5 bases and J by 3 bases, and 16 bases separated the two germline ends. The length of the CDR3 is 15 residues. CDR1 is MNHNS, CDR2 SASEGT, per germline.

This chain links TRBV5-5 with TRBJ2-7; either TRBD1 or TRBD2 may supply D (5 bases each). With 4 bases removed from V and 3 bases from J, the gap between germline ends came to 14 bases. The CDR3 extends over 14 amino acids. Germline CDR1 is SGHKS and CDR2 is YYEKEE (reference sequence). CDR3 protein: CASSPWDLHYEQYF. The CDR3 nucleotides are TGTGCCAGCAGCCCATGGGACCTGCACTACGAGCAGTACTTC.

The chain links TRBV5-1 to TRBJ2-3; 12 bases fit TRBD2. This CDR3 has 15 residues. The V and J ends lost 4 bases and 2 bases, in that order; junction bases with no gene match: 2. In germline, CDR1 is SGHRS, CDR2 YFSETQ. As DNA, the CDR3 is TGCGCCAGCAGCCGGACTAGCGGGGTCACAGATACGCAGTATTTT. Translated, it gives CASSRTSGVTDTQYF.

This chain connects TRBV5-1 to TRBJ1-6; 9 bases align to TRBD1. The ends lost 7 bases at V and 8 bases at J; junction bases unmatched: 10. The CDR3 contains 15 residues. CDR1 is SGHRS, CDR2 YFSETQ, per germline. This chain's CDR3 is CASSERTGEYSPLHF. The CDR3 DNA is TGCGCCAGCTCGGAAAGGACAGGGGAGTATTCACCCCTCCACTTT.

CDR3 loop: CASSRTGGEKLFF. The CDR3 region has the DNA TGTGCCAGTAGTAGAACAGGGGGCGAAAAACTGTTTTTT. The rearrangement uses TRBV19 and TRBJ1-4; 9 nucleotides line up with TRBD1. V lost 4 bases to trimming and J lost 8 bases; unmatched junction nucleotides: 2. The germline V gene encodes CDR1 LNHDA and CDR2 SQIVND (reference sequence). The CDR3 is 13 residues long.

This sequence joins TRBV6-6 and TRBJ2-2; 8 bases agree with TRBD1. CDR3 size: 16 residues. V shed 5 bases and J 1 base; nucleotides not matched to a gene: 6. Per germline, CDR1 MNHNY and CDR2 SVGAGI (reference sequence). The CDR3 loop is CASSLRGTGNTGELFF. CDR3 bases: TGTGCCAGCAGTCTCCGGGGGACAGGGAACACCGGGGAGCTGTTTTTT.

This clone was seen once. The chain combines TRBV19 with TRBJ1-1, with D hard to call. Trimming left V 0 bases short and J 8 bases short, with 10 bases between. CDR3 size: 13 residues. Per germline, CDR1 LNHDA and CDR2 SQIVND (reference sequence). This CDR3 is CASSIEGVGEAFF. CDR3 DNA sequence: TGTGCCAGTAGTATAGAGGGTGTCGGCGAAGCTTTCTTT. The variable domain in full, completed from reference TRBV19 and TRBJ1-1, reads DGGITQSPKYLFRKEGQNVTLSCEQNLNHDAMYWYRQDPGQGLRLIYYSQIVNDFQKGDIAEGYSVSREKKESFPLTVTSAQKNPTAFYLCASSIEGVGEAFFGQGTRLTVV.

This clone has a single count. This chain uses TRBV27 with TRBJ2-3; either TRBD1 or TRBD2 may supply D (5 bases each). CDR1 and CDR2 (germline): MNHEY, SMNVEV (reference sequence). V gave up 7 bases and J gave up 2 bases, with 13 bases separating them. The CDR3 is 14 amino acids. In DNA form, the CDR3 reads TGTGCCAGCACTTCTGGGACGTTCACAGATACGCAGTATTTT. Its translation: CASTSGTFTDTQYF.

About this clone itself: This sample also contains other DNA sequences that code for the same CDR3. The rearrangement links TRBV7-6 to TRBJ2-1, with 13 bases that match TRBD2. The CDR3 totals 15 residues. V lost 1 base to trimming and J lost 6 bases; unmatched junction nucleotides: 0. Per the germline V gene, CDR1 is SGHVS and CDR2 is FNYEAQ. CDR3 loop: CASSLGLAGGNEQFF. In DNA form, the CDR3 reads TGTGCCAGCAGCTTAGGACTAGCGGGGGGCAATGAGCAGTTCTTC.

The chain employs TRBV2 and TRBJ2-2, with 8 bases matching TRBD2. The V gene's germline CDR1 is SNHLY and CDR2 FYNNEI. The V segment lost 7 bases and the J segment 4 bases; nucleotides outside the gene matches: 8. The CDR3 sequence is 15 residues long. CDR3 residues: CASIKAGAGTGELFF. The CDR3 DNA is TGTGCCAGCATTAAAGCGGGGGCGGGCACCGGGGAGCTGTTTTTT.

The chain joins TRBV6-5 to TRBJ1-5; D uncertain. The germline V gene encodes CDR1 MNHEY and CDR2 SVGAGI. V gave up 6 bases and J gave up 0 bases, with 9 bases separating them. The CDR3 contains 14 residues. CDR3 region: CASRENYSNQPQHF. The CDR3 DNA is TGTGCCAGCAGGGAAAATTATAGCAATCAGCCCCAGCATTTT.

This clone was counted a single time. The gene calls are TRBV14 and TRBJ1-6; D remains unclear. The CDR3 length is 17 residues. Germline V gene sequence: CDR1 SGHDN, CDR2 FVKESK. V lost 0 bases and J 10 bases, leaving 19 bases between the germline ends. The CDR3 bases are TGTGCCAGCAGCCAAGAAAGATGGGGTCCTCGTGGGTCACCCCTCCACTTT. This gives the protein CASSQERWGPRGSPLHF.

The rearrangement uses TRBV7-9 and TRBJ2-7; 7 bases match TRBD2. The CDR3 spans 16 residues. V gave up 4 bases and J gave up 0 bases; unmatched junction bases: 9. CDR1 is SEHNR, CDR2 FQNEAQ, per germline (reference sequence). CDR3 loop: CASSSGGPSGSYEQYF. CDR3 nucleotide sequence: TGTGCCAGCAGCTCTGGCGGACCTAGCGGCTCCTACGAGCAGTACTTC. The variable domain in full, with the rest retrieved from reference TRBV7-9 and TRBJ2-7, is DTGVSQNPRHKITKRGQNVTFRCDPISEHNRLYWYRQTLGQGPEFLTYFQNEAQLEKSRLLSDRFSAERPKGSFSTLEIQRTEQGDSAMYLCASSSGGPSGSYEQYFGPGTRLTVT.